Below are 25 T cell receptor beta chains sequenced from a single sample in a study of blood T cell repertoires in COVID-19. Produced via immunoSEQ multiplex PCR; TCRdb's table is partial and in-frame only. Of roughly 100,000 clones listed, more than 80% were seen once; the top ten hold just under 4.5%. Input material: peripheral blood. These receptor sequences come from a human donor in a cohort sampled during active COVID-19.

The CDR3 region is CATSRGQLQETQYF. Written as DNA, the CDR3 is TGTGCCACCAGCAGAGGACAGCTACAAGAGACCCAGTACTTC. The chain has TRBV15 and TRBJ2-5; TRBD1 is a possible D gene (5 bases). V shed 1 base and J shed 2 bases, with 8 bases lying between them. The CDR3 consists of 14 residues. Germline V lookup: CDR1 LNHNV, CDR2 YYDKDF (reference sequence).

The chain is built from TRBV2 and TRBJ2-3; 10 nucleotides match TRBD2. From germline, CDR1 is SNHLY and CDR2 FYNNEI. The V segment lost 7 bases and the J segment 7 bases; nucleotides outside the gene matches: 14. This CDR3 contains 16 residues. CDR3 sequence: CASIRTSGGESNTQYF. Written as DNA, the CDR3 is TGTGCCAGCATTCGGACAAGCGGGGGGGAATCGAATACGCAGTATTTT.

This clone was seen only a few times. The chain recombines TRBV6-2 or TRBV6-3 with TRBJ1-5; 7 bases match TRBD1. Trimming removed 4 bases from V and 0 bases from J; junction bases left unmatched: 3. The germline V gene has CDR1 MNHEY and CDR2 SVGEGT. CDR3 length equals 15 residues. The DNA of the CDR3 is TGTGCCAGCAGTTGGGACAGTTATAGCAATCAGCCCCAGCATTTT. Amino acids: CASSWDSYSNQPQHF.

The rearrangement joins TRBV21-1 to TRBJ2-2; TRBD1, the D gene given by the table, was not confirmed from the DNA. TRBV21-1 is a pseudogene locus. This CDR3 spans 16 amino acids. The CDR3 protein is CASSEGTGGNTGELFF. The CDR3 DNA reads as TGTGCCAGCAGCGAAGGGACAGGGGGGAACACCGGGGAGCTGTTTTTT.

The chain recombines TRBV6-5 with TRBJ2-1, with 10 bases that match TRBD2. Germline loops: CDR1 MNHEY, CDR2 SVGAGI. V shed 6 bases and J 4 bases; nucleotides not matched to a gene: 6. The CDR3 loop spans 15 amino acids. CDR3 coding DNA: TGTGCCAGCAGACCACTAGCGGGGTATTACAATGAGCAGTTCTTC. Protein sequence: CASRPLAGYYNEQFF.

The J gene is TRBJ1-6, the V gene TRBV7-9; a possible D gene is TRBD1 (5 bases). Germline CDR1 reads SEHNR; CDR2 reads FQNEAQ (reference sequence). CDR3 length: 15 amino acids. The germline V and J ends were trimmed by 1 base and 7 bases, with 11 bases remaining between them. The CDR3 is CASSLVEGPNSPLHF. CDR3 sequence (DNA): TGTGCCAGCAGCTTAGTGGAGGGGCCGAATTCACCCCTCCACTTT.

This clone was found a few times. The chain joins TRBV19 to TRBJ2-7; no reliable D call. The CDR3 sequence is 12 residues long. Trimming pared 3 bases from V and 4 bases from J, leaving 7 bases between. Germline values: CDR1 LNHDA, CDR2 SQIVND (reference sequence). CDR3 nucleotide sequence: TGTGCCAGTAGTATGGGCGATTACGAGCAGTACTTC. Translating gives CASSMGDYEQYF.

The chain joins TRBV7-2 to TRBJ2-5; the match to TRBD2 covers 7 bases. With 4 bases clipped from V and 3 bases from J, the junction kept 8 bases outside the gene matches. The CDR3 length is 15 residues. Germline CDR1 and CDR2: SGHTA and FQGNSA. CDR3 protein: CASSWYLAVEETQYF. The CDR3 DNA reads as TGTGCCAGCAGCTGGTACCTAGCGGTCGAAGAGACCCAGTACTTC.

This chain connects TRBV2 to TRBJ2-7; a possible D gene is TRBD1 (6 bases). The CDR3 runs to 15 residues. Germline CDR1 and CDR2: SNHLY and FYNNEI. V was shortened by 6 bases and J by 4 bases, with 19 bases between the two germline ends. The DNA for the CDR3 is TGTGCCAGCAGACCCACGGGACACCGGAATTACGAGCAGTACTTC. Translating it yields CASRPTGHRNYEQYF.

This clone has only a few counts. The V and J genes are TRBV19 and TRBJ2-1, with D possibly matching TRBD1 (6 bases). This CDR3 region has 13 residues. Trimming left V 4 bases short and J 4 bases short, with 8 bases between. Per germline, CDR1 LNHDA and CDR2 SQIVND (reference sequence). The CDR3 bases are TGTGCCAGTAGTAAGACAGGTTACAATGAGCAGTTCTTC. It yields the protein CASSKTGYNEQFF.

The rearrangement links TRBV5-1 to TRBJ2-3; TRBD2 agrees at 12 bases. CDR1 is SGHRS and CDR2 is YFSETQ in the germline V gene. V was pared by 2 bases and J by 2 bases, with 3 bases of the junction left unmatched. CDR3 length: 16 amino acids. In nucleotides, the CDR3 is TGCGCCAGCAGCTTAGGACTAGCGGGATACACAGATACGCAGTATTTT. Its translation is CASSLGLAGYTDTQYF.

V is TRBV4-3 and J is TRBJ2-7; D remains ambiguous. The CDR3 extends over 16 amino acids. Germline V gene lookup returns CDR1 LGHNA and CDR2 YSLEER. V dropped 1 base and J dropped 2 bases, with 15 bases sitting between them. CDR3 coding DNA: TGCGCCAGCAGCCAAGGTTCCGGGTTCGAGACCTACGAGCAGTACTTC. Protein: CASSQGSGFETYEQYF.

The chain joins TRBV5-1 to TRBJ2-7, with 12 bases that match TRBD2. CDR1 SGHRS and CDR2 YFSETQ come from the germline V gene. The V gene end was trimmed by 4 bases and the J gene end by 0 bases; junction bases not matched to a gene: 5. The CDR3 consists of 16 residues. The CDR3 nucleotides are TGCGCCAGCAGCGCACTAGCGGGGGGTTTCTCCTACGAGCAGTACTTC. Translating it yields CASSALAGGFSYEQYF. The whole variable domain, remainder taken from reference TRBV5-1 and TRBJ2-7, is KAGVTQTPRYLIKTRGQQVTLSCSPISGHRSVSWYQQTPGQGLQFLFEYFSETQRNKGNFPGRFSGRQFSNSRSEMNVSTLELGDSALYLCASSALAGGFSYEQYFGPGTRLTVT.

V gene TRBV9 combines with J gene TRBJ2-3, with TRBD2 matching 8 bases. Germline assignment: CDR1 SGDLS and CDR2 YYNGEE. V dropped 7 bases and J dropped 3; count of bases not matched to a gene: 10. This CDR3 has 15 residues. As DNA, the CDR3 is TGTGCCAGCTCGCGGGGGGCGGAGTCGACAGATACGCAGTATTTT. This gives the protein CASSRGAESTDTQYF. The full variable domain, its missing parts supplied by reference TRBV9 and TRBJ2-3, is DSGVTQTPKHLITATGQRVTLRCSPRSGDLSVYWYQQSLDQGLQFLIQYYNGEERAKGNILERFSAQQFPDLHSELNLSSLELGDSALYFCASSRGAESTDTQYFGPGTRLTVL.

This chain connects TRBV7-2 to TRBJ2-1, with a possible D match to TRBD2 (5 bases). Germline lookup yields CDR1 SGHTA and CDR2 FQGNSA. CDR3 length equals 14 residues. The ends were cut back, 1 base at V and 3 bases at J, with 7 bases in the middle. This CDR3 reads CASSLDAGYNEQFF. The CDR3 nucleotides read TGTGCCAGCAGCTTAGATGCGGGCTACAATGAGCAGTTCTTC. Using reference TRBV7-2 and TRBJ2-1 for the parts outside the CDR3, the full variable domain is GAGVSQSPSNKVTEKGKDVELRCDPISGHTALYWYRQSLGQGLEFLIYFQGNSAPDKSGLPSDRFSAERTGGSVSTLTIQRTQQEDSAVYLCASSLDAGYNEQFFGPGTRLTVL.

The gene calls are TRBV10-3 and TRBJ1-2, with 9 positions matching TRBD1. This CDR3 has 14 amino acids. J lost 2 bases, V lost 7 bases, and 5 bases had no gene match. CDR1 is ENHRY, CDR2 SYGVKD, per germline. CDR3: CAIKGTGTNYGYTF. In nucleotides, the CDR3 is TGTGCCATCAAGGGGACAGGGACCAACTATGGCTACACCTTC.

This clone has only one observation. This chain connects TRBV6-1 to TRBJ2-3, with D unresolved. V was trimmed by 2 bases and J by 0 bases, leaving 12 bases between them. CDR3 size: 16 residues. Looked up from germline, CDR1 is MNHNS and CDR2 is SASEGT. The CDR3 nucleotides read TGTGCCAGCAGTGAACAGTCACGATCTAGCACAGATACGCAGTATTTT. This translates into CASSEQSRSSTDTQYF.

The rearrangement links TRBV6-5 to TRBJ1-6; D might be TRBD1 (6 bases). Deletions cut 6 bases from V and 8 bases from J, with 17 bases between. This CDR3 spans 15 amino acids. Germline lookup yields CDR1 MNHEY and CDR2 SVGAGI. Here the CDR3 reads CASRPNRDNHSPLHF. In DNA form, the CDR3 reads TGTGCCAGCAGGCCGAACAGGGACAATCATTCACCCCTCCACTTT.

This clone has only a few counts. The chain carries TRBV10-3 and TRBJ1-6; 9 bases map to TRBD1. Germline V gene data show CDR1 as ENHRY and CDR2 as SYGVKD. The V gene end was trimmed by 2 bases and the J gene end by 7 bases; junction bases not matched to a gene: 6. The CDR3 has 16 residues. In DNA, the CDR3 is TGTGCCATCAGTGAGGACAGGGGGGCGCGGAATTCACCCCTCCACTTT. It yields the protein CAISEDRGARNSPLHF.

V and J are TRBV18 and TRBJ2-7, with D possibly TRBD1 on 6 matching bases. This CDR3 has 14 residues. V was cut by 3 bases and J by 2 bases, with 11 bases left in between. CDR1 is KGHSH and CDR2 is LQKENI in the germline V gene. The CDR3 nucleotides read TGTGCCAGCTCACCCGACAGGTCAACCTACGAGCAGTACTTC. Translating it yields CASSPDRSTYEQYF.

The rearrangement joins TRBV6-2 or TRBV6-3 to TRBJ1-2; D is unresolved. CDR1 is MNHEY, CDR2 SVGEGT, per germline. The V gene lost 5 bases and the J gene lost 0 bases, with 4 bases spanning the gap. The CDR3 spans 12 residues. CDR3 DNA: TGTGCCAGCAGTCAGTCTAACTATGGCTACACCTTC. Protein product: CASSQSNYGYTF.

The chain is built from TRBV5-1 and TRBJ1-2; D might be TRBD1 (5 bases). This CDR3 comprises 13 residues. Germline V lookup: CDR1 SGHRS, CDR2 YFSETQ. Trimming stripped 3 bases from V and 4 bases from J, with 10 bases between. The CDR3 spells CASSSQGLYGYTF. The CDR3 nucleotides read TGCGCCAGCAGCTCCCAGGGCCTCTATGGCTACACCTTC.

The chain joins TRBV7-9 to TRBJ2-7; 7 positions match TRBD2. This CDR3 comprises 17 residues. Germline CDR1 and CDR2: SEHNR and FQNEAQ (reference sequence). Unmatched junction bases numbered 12, after V lost 2 bases and J lost 2 bases. The CDR3 sequence is CASSLLGQAGRPYEQYF. CDR3 sequence (DNA): TGTGCCAGCAGCTTATTAGGGCAAGCGGGGAGACCCTACGAGCAGTACTTC.

The chain combines TRBV21-1 with TRBJ2-7; no DNA check was done on the table's D call, TRBD1. TRBV21-1 is termed a pseudogene. This CDR3 contains 18 residues. CDR3 region: CASRPFQQGQGIFYEQYF. The CDR3 coding sequence is TGTGCCAGCAGACCGTTCCAACAGGGACAGGGGATTTTCTACGAGCAGTACTTC.

The chain recombines TRBV5-1 with TRBJ2-2; a weak D match, TRBD2 (5 bases). The CDR3 is 14 amino acids. Deletions cut 4 bases from V and 7 bases from J, with 14 bases between. Germline V CDR1 and CDR2: SGHRS, YFSETQ. The CDR3 nucleotides are TGCGCCAGCAGCCCTCTTACTAGGGACGGGGAGCTGTTTTTT. This codes for CASSPLTRDGELFF. The whole variable domain, filled in from reference TRBV5-1 and TRBJ2-2, reads KAGVTQTPRYLIKTRGQQVTLSCSPISGHRSVSWYQQTPGQGLQFLFEYFSETQRNKGNFPGRFSGRQFSNSRSEMNVSTLELGDSALYLCASSPLTRDGELFFGEGSRLTVL.